Ten or more counts support the clone carrying this T cell receptor (beta chain). Antigen: not known. The entry originates in a study of spatial heterogeneity in lung cancer. In the study overall: An average of more than ten raw reads was observed per unique TCR and UMI combination. Study-wide points: It was found that expanded intratumoral alpha and beta TCR counts tracked tumor mutation counts. Coverage was estimated at roughly 7% of tumor T cells for alpha chains and approximately 14% for beta chains.

The CDR3 runs to 12 residues. Trimming took 6 bases from V and 3 from J, leaving 11 bases between them. Germline-derived CDR1 and CDR2 are DFQATT and SNEGSKA (reference sequence). The study tagged each TCR cDNA molecule with a unique molecular identifier. MiXCR, applied by TCRdb to the 5' RACE reads, yields one record per CDR3 protein. The sample records about 5,700 distinct CDR3 sequences, about 27% being singletons. Time point reported: sample taken at primary tumor resection. TCRs were sequenced from unsorted whole RNA of tumor, nontumor lung or PBMC. Source: lung tumor tissue, taken at surgery. The chain joins TRBV20-1 to TRBJ2-5; D is perhaps TRBD1 (6 bases). The clonotype originates from a male donor with early-stage non-small cell lung cancer. This CDR3 is CSAAQGKETQYF. Here the CDR3 DNA reads TGCAGTGCCGCTCAGGGGAAAGAGACCCAGTACTTC.